Listed below are T cell receptor beta chains from one sample, sequenced in a study of response to subunit inactivated influenza vaccine. TCRdb re-derived calls from the RT-PCR reads in MiXCR, one entry per CDR3 protein. The sample holds approximately 730,000 distinct CDR3 sequences; over 11% are singletons and the top ten take around 6.5%. The material was PBMCs from blood, obtained around two weeks before vaccination. These receptor sequences come from a man in his fifties who received an inactivated influenza vaccine. Each CDR3 is given with its conserved first and last residue. Rows give clone size only sometimes, using once, few, many, or a class for an expanded clone.

V,size,J,CDR3
TRBV2,many,TRBJ2-1,CASSDPPQYNEQFF
TRBV5-1,few,TRBJ2-1,CASSFGGWFDEQFF
TRBV7-2,few,TRBJ2-7,CASSLMGQGLTYF
TRBV29-1,few,TRBJ2-3,CSVLGQGSPDTQYF
TRBV15,-,TRBJ2-3,CATSRDPPDTQYF
TRBV7-2,-,TRBJ2-5,CASSLVGGSLETQYF
TRBV5-4,-,TRBJ1-2,CASSLVAGPRHGYTF
TRBV28,-,TRBJ2-5,CASNTGTNIRETQYF
TRBV7-2,-,TRBJ2-5,CASTGGRLYRETQYF
TRBV12-3/TRBV12-4,-,TRBJ2-1,CASISSPGRVGEQFF
TRBV7-9,-,TRBJ2-7,CASSFWGNEQYF
TRBV12-3/TRBV12-4,-,TRBJ2-7,CASSLQGRRRKQYF
TRBV7-6,few,TRBJ1-3,CASSHPMSSGNTIYF
TRBV5-1,many,TRBJ2-2,CASSSGGTGELFF
TRBV6-2/TRBV6-3,-,TRBJ2-5,CASSSLYRDQETQYF
TRBV28,-,TRBJ1-4,CASLGGQLFF
TRBV5-1,-,TRBJ1-5,CASSPGGGPQHF
TRBV16,many,TRBJ2-1,CASSQDLRAEQFF
TRBV27,-,TRBJ2-7,CASSLSEGRGYEQYF
TRBV15,few,TRBJ1-1,CATSRAPGTGGSEAFF
TRBV7-1,-,TRBJ2-1,CASSSGRIFEVIRGTSFHEQFF
TRBV20-1,few,TRBJ2-7,CSASRDLVSYEQYF
TRBV6-5,-,TRBJ1-3,CASSYSIFGGSLSGNTIYF
TRBV20-1,-,TRBJ1-2,CSAPVVWESYYGYTF
TRBV25-1,few,TRBJ1-1,CASSEYSGRGAFF
TRBV10-3,-,TRBJ2-7,CAAHTGRAYDEQYF
TRBV20-1,-,TRBJ1-6,CSATRERLNSPLHF
TRBV12-3/TRBV12-4,few,TRBJ1-5,CASSLSGGGVNQPQHF
TRBV5-1,-,TRBJ1-6,CASSSAGAERNSPLHF
TRBV7-8,-,TRBJ2-3,CASSSIAGRTDTQYF
TRBV5-6,-,TRBJ2-7,CASSLEGEGYEQYF
TRBV9,-,TRBJ2-3,CASSVGTSENTDTQYF
TRBV20-1,few,TRBJ2-3,CSARGLARDTQYF
TRBV24-1,few,TRBJ2-2,CATQGNTGELFF
TRBV24-1,many,TRBJ2-5,CATSDFRLAAGLNQETQYF
TRBV7-9,-,TRBJ1-3,CASSLPPPYTIYF
TRBV7-2,few,TRBJ2-3,CASSRITSTDTQYF
TRBV2,-,TRBJ2-3,CASERRVGQDTQYF
TRBV6-1,-,TRBJ1-4,CASRRTVTNEKLFF
TRBV12-3/TRBV12-4,few,TRBJ2-2,CASSRPDNTGELFF
TRBV3-1,-,TRBJ2-1,CASSPGTILAYNEQFF
TRBV7-2,-,TRBJ1-2,CASSSPMYGYTF
TRBV7-9,-,TRBJ2-3,CASSSRSSGGSTDTQYF
TRBV4-3,-,TRBJ2-1,CASSRGVGALAGNEQFF
TRBV9,-,TRBJ1-3,CASSYSPALSSGNTIYF
TRBV20-1,few,TRBJ1-2,CSARDVRGGVGGYTF
TRBV11-3,few,TRBJ1-1,CASSLESGISTEAFF
TRBV18,-,TRBJ2-7,CASAPGQGGYEQYF
TRBV4-2,many,TRBJ2-1,CASSQEAYYNEQFF
TRBV3-2,-,TRBJ2-7,CTRSLTPPGHRGWYEQYF
TRBV4-1,few,TRBJ2-7,CASSQVGLRAPSLYYEQYF
TRBV2,few,TRBJ2-5,CASSPGLDPGTQYF
TRBV12-3/TRBV12-4,few,TRBJ2-7,CASSLTDQPYEQYF
TRBV7-2,many,TRBJ2-7,CASSLQGFYEQYF
TRBV7-8,-,TRBJ2-1,CASSKNRVTSGWSWQFF
TRBV5-1,few,TRBJ2-2,CASRVGGRNTGELFF
TRBV6-2/TRBV6-3,-,TRBJ2-2,CASSSLAGERSGELFF
TRBV4-3,few,TRBJ2-7,CASSQDLFPTRTGGYEQYF